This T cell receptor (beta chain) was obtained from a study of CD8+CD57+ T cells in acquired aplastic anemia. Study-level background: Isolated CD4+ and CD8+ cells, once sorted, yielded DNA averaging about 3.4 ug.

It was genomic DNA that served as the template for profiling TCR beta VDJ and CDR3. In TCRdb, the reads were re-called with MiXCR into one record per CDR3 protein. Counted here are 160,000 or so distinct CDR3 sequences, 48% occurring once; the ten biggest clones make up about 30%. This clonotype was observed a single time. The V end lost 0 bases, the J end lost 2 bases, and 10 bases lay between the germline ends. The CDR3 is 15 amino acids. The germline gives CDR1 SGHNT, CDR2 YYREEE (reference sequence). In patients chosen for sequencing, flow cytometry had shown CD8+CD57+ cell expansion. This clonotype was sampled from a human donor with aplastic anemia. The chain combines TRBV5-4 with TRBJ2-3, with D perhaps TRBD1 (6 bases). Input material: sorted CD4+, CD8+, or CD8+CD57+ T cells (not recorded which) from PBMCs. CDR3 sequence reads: CASSLGGHDTDTQYF. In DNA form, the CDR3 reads TGTGCCAGCAGCTTGGGGGGACACGACACAGATACGCAGTATTTT.